This note documents a single T cell receptor (beta chain) sequence. Its antigen is unknown. This sample stems from a study of cytomegalovirus exposure and HLA in healthy donors. The germline V and J ends were trimmed by 3 bases and 6 bases, with 23 bases remaining between them. The length of the CDR3 is 17 residues. The V gene's germline CDR1 is LNHDA and CDR2 SQIVND (reference sequence). General study points: Most likely, a cluster of highly shared sequence variants arose as a sequencing artifact. The authors later linked a missense DCLRE1C variant to TCR beta V- and J-gene trimming.

Healthy individuals who donated bone marrow served as the donors. At the time of sampling, donors were nominally healthy, though unrecorded immune exposures were likely. Amplification used 60 Vbeta primers and 13 Jbeta primers. The protocol was immunoSEQ multiplex PCR, while the TCRdb copy is restricted to in-frame clones and leaves out a portion. The sample records 100,000 or so clones, 74% being singletons. The sequenced sample was PBMCs. The rearrangement links TRBV19 to TRBJ1-1; no definite D call. The sequence came from a man between 50 and 59 years old in good health and CMV-seropositive. The CDR3 protein is CASSISSFDPNGAEAFF. Here the CDR3 DNA reads TGTGCCAGTAGTATTAGTTCTTTCGACCCCAACGGGGCTGAAGCTTTCTTT.